The present TCR beta chain was sequenced within a study of T-cell reconstitution after alpha-beta-depleted transplantation in children. This clonotype was observed many times. The trim removed 0 bases at V and 7 bases at J, leaving 2 bases unmatched. This CDR3 comprises 15 residues. Germline V lookup: CDR1 SGHAT, CDR2 FQNNGV. For TCRbeta, the library was prepared with unique molecular identifiers. TCRdb reprocessed the PCR reads with MiXCR, giving one entry per CDR3 protein. Of some 200,000 distinct CDR3 sequences listed, around 9.7% are singletons. V gene TRBV11-2 combines with J gene TRBJ2-2; 10 nucleotides agree with TRBD1. The origin of this receptor is a human donor who donated a stem cell graft to a child with SCID. Here the sequenced sample was PBMCs from the stem cell graft donor, taken from the stem cell graft. The DNA for the CDR3 is TGTGCCAGCAGCTTAGAGACAGGGGGCTTCGGGGAGCTGTTTTTT. It yields the protein CASSLETGGFGELFF.